Sequencing of this T cell receptor (beta chain) was carried out in a study of blood T cell repertoires in COVID-19. Study overall: Sites across the United States, Italy and Spain contributed samples from acute and convalescent COVID-19. T cells, B-cell-depleted T cells, or PBMCs provided the cDNA or gDNA that served as material.

J lost 7 bases, V lost 2 bases, and 10 bases had no gene match. The CDR3 runs to 15 residues. The germline CDR1 and CDR2 sequences are SGHTA and FQGNSA. Original processing notes: Quantification of nucleated cells was approximated via reference gene primer amplification. Some clones are missing from TCRdb's copy, which holds only in-frame ones; the method was immunoSEQ multiplex PCR. That table is the source of V, J and clone size, and D and trimming were worked out from the DNA. The sample lists under 300,000 clones; 83% were seen once. The receptor was isolated from a woman in her forties or fifties who had recovered from COVID-19. Sequenced: peripheral blood. This chain joins TRBV7-2 and TRBJ2-7, with TRBD1 matching over 8 bases. The CDR3 protein is CASSLSGQATGEQYF. In nucleotides, the CDR3 is TGTGCCAGCAGCTTATCGGGACAGGCCACCGGTGAGCAGTACTTC. Based on the CDR3 plus reference TRBV7-2 and TRBJ2-7, the full variable domain is GAGVSQSPSNKVTEKGKDVELRCDPISGHTALYWYRQSLGQGLEFLIYFQGNSAPDKSGLPSDRFSAERTGGSVSTLTIQRTQQEDSAVYLCASSLSGQATGEQYFGPGTRLTVT.